This T cell receptor (beta chain) was retrieved from a study of blood T cell repertoires in COVID-19 (dated by TCRdb to 2020 to 2022). Study-level background: Samples covering the acute and convalescent phases of COVID-19 were provided by collaborators in the United States, Italy and Spain. The material from the prospective study consisted of cDNA or gDNA derived from T cells, B-cell-depleted T cells, or PBMCs. Deeply sampled blood TCRbeta repertoires from subjects exposed to, actively infected with, or recovered from COVID-19 were included in the dataset. The repertoires were made available in a free public database intended to serve as a resource for research on the immune response to SARS-CoV-2. The samples were drawn from two sources: the first 160 participants of the ongoing ImmuneRACE study, and 1,000 to 1,500 subjects contributed by 6 global collaborators. A de-identified subject ID, COVID-19 status, age in years and sex were almost always included in the sample metadata. Where available, HLA class I and class II types were taken from metadata supplied by the sample provider and were not determined by assay-based typing.

V is cut back by 0 bases and J by 0 bases, with 4 bases in the junction unmatched. CDR3 length: 16 amino acids, cysteine to phenylalanine. Only the CDR3 region is kept as DNA, spanning 48 bases read in frame from base 1. The germline V gene provides CDR1 ENHRY and CDR2 SYGVKD. In the case of this clone: Its antigen is not yet known. Per-base quality was not reported, and no clone a single base away is much larger than it.

One collaborating source in Seattle enrolled patients while the patients were actively infected and followed the patients over time throughout the course of disease. Collaborating institutions collected whole blood in K2EDTA tubes following their own protocols. For TCRbeta analysis, collaborator samples were shipped as frozen whole blood, as isolated PBMCs, or as DNA extracted from either sample type. Here is what the overall study found, with its caveats: How much clinical and demographic metadata was included differed by source and by participant, and the metadata was provided uncurated.

TCRbeta CDR3 regions were amplified from genomic DNA using the immunoSEQ Assay, a bias-controlled multiplex PCR. The paper's data handling went like this. Within the assay, amplification of reference gene primers was used to estimate how many nucleated cells each sample contained. To quantify the absolute abundance of each unique TCRbeta CDR3 rearrangement, sequence reads were collapsed and filtered. For each sample, productive Simpson clonality was calculated as the square root of Simpson's diversity index over productive rearrangements. This is the immuneACCESS table as TCRdb keeps it, with only in-frame sequences that have V and J called. A part of the clones is gone; compared with another copy, unresolved V genes explain less than half, and the rest is unexplained. D and trimming were read from the DNA, whereas the V and J calls and clone size are those reported in that table. This sample comprises 25,000 to 35,000 clones, roughly 88% of them detected only once. Together, the top ten hold approximately 7.9% of the sample.

The rearranged segments are TRBV10-3 and TRBJ2-7, with 8 bases in between that match TRBD2. The TCR sequence derives from a man aged 55-75 years with COVID-19, enrolled during active disease. The sequenced sample consisted of peripheral blood. The CDR3 is CAISESVAGNSYEQYF. The nucleotides read TGTGCCATCAGTGAGTCGGTAGCGGGGAACTCCTACGAGCAGTACTTC.